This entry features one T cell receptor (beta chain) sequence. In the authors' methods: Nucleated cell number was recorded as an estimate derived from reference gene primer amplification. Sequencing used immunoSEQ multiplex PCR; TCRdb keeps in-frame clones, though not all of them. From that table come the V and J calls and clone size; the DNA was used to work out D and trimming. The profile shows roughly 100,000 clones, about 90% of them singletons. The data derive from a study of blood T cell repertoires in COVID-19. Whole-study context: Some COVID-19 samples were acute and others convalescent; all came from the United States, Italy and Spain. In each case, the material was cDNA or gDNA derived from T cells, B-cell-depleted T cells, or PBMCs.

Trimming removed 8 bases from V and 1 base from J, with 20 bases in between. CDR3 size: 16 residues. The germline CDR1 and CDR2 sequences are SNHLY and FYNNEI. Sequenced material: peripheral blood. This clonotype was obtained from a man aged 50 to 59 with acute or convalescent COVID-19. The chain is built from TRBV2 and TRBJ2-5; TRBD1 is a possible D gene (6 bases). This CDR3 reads CASGRAAVRGQETQYF. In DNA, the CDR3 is TGTGCCAGCGGGCGGGCCGCGGTCAGGGGCCAAGAGACCCAGTACTTC.